Below are 15 T cell receptor beta chains sequenced from a single sample in a study of blood T cell repertoires in COVID-19 (dated by TCRdb to 2020 to 2021). The library was obtained by the immunoSEQ multiplex PCR assay. As stored in TCRdb, this immuneACCESS dataset retains in-frame rearrangements with V and J assigned. A fraction of the clones does not appear; measured against another copy, unresolved V genes explain less than half of the discrepancy, and the remainder lacks a known reason. This sample holds approximately 150,000 clones; roughly 90% were observed only once. Roughly 2.5% of the sample is held by the ten biggest clonotypes. What was sequenced was peripheral blood. These TCRs come from a human donor with COVID-19, enrolled during active disease. The donor label of this sample is uncertain.

The chain links TRBV5-4 to TRBJ2-7, with TRBD2 identical over 8 bases. From germline, CDR1 is SGHNT and CDR2 YYREEE (reference sequence). V trimming: 0 bases; J trimming: 3 bases; junction bases outside the gene matches: 5. The CDR3 has 15 amino acids. The CDR3 region is CASSLATSGVYEQYF. The CDR3 DNA sequence: TGTGCCAGCAGCTTGGCCACTAGCGGTGTCTACGAGCAGTACTTC.

The gene calls are TRBV21-1 and TRBJ2-1; the DNA was not compared with TRBD1, the D call given in the table. TRBV21-1 is reported as a pseudogene. The CDR3 runs to 14 residues. The CDR3 nucleotides read TGTGCCAGGCTACAAGGGGCCTCCTACAATGAGCAGTTCTTC. It specifies CARLQGASYNEQFF.

The chain couples TRBV6-4 to TRBJ2-3; D gene uncertain. Trimming left V 4 bases short and J 2 bases short, with 19 bases between. The CDR3 runs to 17 residues. The germline gives CDR1 MRHNA, CDR2 SNTAGT. CDR3 sequence: CASSVPGVPRNTDTQYF. The CDR3 DNA is TGTGCCAGCAGTGTCCCCGGAGTTCCCCGGAACACAGATACGCAGTATTTT.

The chain links TRBV18 to TRBJ1-1; TRBD1 matches at 8 bases. The CDR3 runs 15 residues. Per the germline V gene, CDR1 is KGHSH and CDR2 is LQKENI. J gave up 3 bases and V 1 base, and 4 bases lay outside the gene matches. Here the CDR3 reads CASSPRPQGDTEAFF. The CDR3 bases are TGTGCCAGCTCACCACGACCACAGGGGGACACTGAAGCTTTCTTT. Combining the CDR3 with reference TRBV18 and TRBJ1-1 gives the whole variable domain NAGVMQNPRHLVRRRGQEARLRCSPMKGHSHVYWYRQLPEEGLKFMVYLQKENIIDESGMPKERFSAEFPKEGPSILRIQQVVRGDSAAYFCASSPRPQGDTEAFFGQGTRLTVV.

The CDR3 loop reads CASSLGTDLMNTEAFF. In DNA, the CDR3 is TGCGCCAGCAGCCTCGGGACAGATCTAATGAACACTGAAGCTTTCTTT. The chain is built from TRBV10-1 and TRBJ1-1, with 7 positions matching TRBD1. From germline, CDR1 is WNHNN and CDR2 SYGVQD (reference sequence). Trimming cost V 6 bases and J 0 bases; bases outside gene matches: 10. This CDR3 region has 16 residues.

The V call is TRBV3-1 (or the pseudogene TRBV3-2), the J call TRBJ1-6; a possible D gene is TRBD1 (6 bases). The CDR3 loop spans 14 amino acids. Trimming cost V 5 bases and J 9 bases, with 14 bases left between them. Germline assignment: CDR1 LGHDT and CDR2 YNNKEL (reference sequence). DNA for the CDR3: TGTGCCAGCAGCTTAAAGGGGGGGGGTTCACCCCTCCACTTT. Translating it yields CASSLKGGGSPLHF.

The chain combines TRBV7-2 with TRBJ2-5; D remains ambiguous. The CDR3 is 15 residues long. The V end lost 1 base, the J end lost 2 bases, and 11 bases lay between the germline ends. Germline CDR1 SGHTA, CDR2 FQGNSA. CDR3 sequence: CASSLVGTTQETQYF. In DNA, the CDR3 is TGTGCCAGCAGCTTAGTTGGTACGACTCAAGAGACCCAGTACTTC.

This clone has only one observation. The gene calls are TRBV27 and TRBJ1-3, with 7 bases fitting TRBD1. Germline V gives CDR1 MNHEY, CDR2 SMNVEV (reference sequence). J gave up 4 bases and V 2 bases, and 5 bases lay outside the gene matches. CDR3 length: 15 residues. In DNA form, the CDR3 reads TGTGCCAGCAGTTTAGAGGGGGCTGGGGGAAACACCATATATTTT. As protein: CASSLEGAGGNTIYF.

V usage is TRBV5-1 and J usage is TRBJ2-5; D is perhaps TRBD2 (6 bases). Trimming shortened V by 5 bases and J by 4 bases, and 9 bases separated the two germline ends. The CDR3 has 12 residues. Germline assignment: CDR1 SGHRS and CDR2 YFSETQ. CDR3 residues: CASRPEGETQYF. CDR3 DNA sequence: TGCGCCAGCAGGCCGGAGGGAGAGACCCAGTACTTC.

The CDR3 coding sequence is TGTGCCAGCTTTAAAAGGGGCCAAGAGACCCAGTACTTC. It yields the protein CASFKRGQETQYF. The chain is built from TRBV6-5 and TRBJ2-5, with D possibly TRBD1 on 5 matching bases. The CDR3 consists of 13 residues. Trimming cost V 8 bases and J 1 base, with 11 bases left between them. Germline V CDR1 and CDR2: MNHEY, SVGAGI.

The rearrangement uses TRBV11-2 and TRBJ2-5; TRBD2 agrees at 7 bases. Per germline, CDR1 SGHAT and CDR2 FQNNGV. With V trimmed by 5 bases and J by 5 bases, 5 bases remained unmatched. The CDR3 is made up of 13 amino acids. The chain's CDR3 is CASSPGGWETQYF. CDR3 nucleotides: TGTGCCAGCAGCCCGGGAGGTTGGGAGACCCAGTACTTC.

V and J are TRBV2 and TRBJ2-7; D is unclear. V was pared by 4 bases and J by 3 bases, with 7 bases between. The CDR3 spans 12 residues. CDR1 and CDR2 from the germline V gene are SNHLY and FYNNEI. This CDR3 is CASSVSGYEQYF. CDR3 nucleotide sequence: TGTGCCAGCAGTGTGTCGGGCTACGAGCAGTACTTC.

This chain joins TRBV14 and TRBJ2-3; TRBD2 agrees at 10 bases. Germline CDR1 is SGHDN and CDR2 is FVKESK. The V and J ends lost 5 bases and 2 bases, in that order; junction bases with no gene match: 7. This CDR3 is 16 amino acids long. CDR3 protein: CASSSGLAADTDTQYF. The CDR3 region has the DNA TGTGCCAGCAGCTCCGGACTAGCGGCCGACACAGATACGCAGTATTTT.

This clone showed up just a few times. The chain is built from TRBV6-6 and TRBJ2-7, with 7 positions matching TRBD1. Per the germline V gene, CDR1 is MNHNY and CDR2 is SVGAGI (reference sequence). The V and J ends lost 6 bases and 7 bases, in that order; junction bases with no gene match: 15. CDR3 length: 15 residues. CDR3 residues: CASSYAGTAREEQYF. The CDR3 DNA reads as TGTGCCAGCAGCTACGCTGGGACAGCCCGAGAGGAGCAGTACTTC.

J is TRBJ2-1 and V is TRBV4-1, with D tentatively TRBD1 (6 bases). Germline loops: CDR1 MGHRA, CDR2 YSYEKL. Trimming stripped 5 bases from V and 1 base from J, with 18 bases between. There are 17 residues in the CDR3. CDR3 sequence (DNA): TGCGCCAGCAGCAACAGACAGGTTGATGTATCCTACAATGAGCAGTTCTTC. Its protein product is CASSNRQVDVSYNEQFF.